This entry lists 24 T cell receptor beta chains sequenced from one sample in a study of T cell repertoires in cytomegalovirus infection. TCRdb processed the reads anew with MiXCR; each CDR3 protein has one entry. The table includes approximately 180,000 distinct CDR3 sequences, 8% to 10% detected once. The source material was PBMCs. These receptors all stem from a human donor in good health (CMV status not recorded). Some clones in this sample may be carry-over from other donors' samples.

This clonotype was observed many times. The chain joins TRBV28 to TRBJ2-7, with D tentatively TRBD1 or TRBD2 (5 bases each). V lost 5 bases to trimming and J lost 3 bases, with 17 bases between them. Germline lookup yields CDR1 MDHEN and CDR2 SYDVKM. This CDR3 is built from 15 residues. In DNA, the CDR3 is TGTGCCAGCAGTAGGAGTGGGGGTCTCTTCTACGAGCAGTACTTC. It codes for CASSRSGGLFYEQYF.

This clonotype was observed many times. The chain combines TRBV7-2 with TRBJ2-5, with TRBD2 as a possible D gene (5 bases). This CDR3 spans 15 amino acids. Looked up from germline, CDR1 is SGHTA and CDR2 is FQGNSA. Deletions cut 3 bases from V and 5 bases from J, with 16 bases between. The CDR3 DNA follows: TGTGCCAGCAGCTTTGTCTTTGCGCGGGCGGAGACCCAGTACTTC. Amino acid sequence: CASSFVFARAETQYF.

V gene TRBV20-1 combines with J gene TRBJ1-5; D not resolved. From germline, CDR1 is DFQATT and CDR2 SNEGSKA (reference sequence). V was pared by 3 bases and J by 3 bases, with 21 bases between. The CDR3 sequence is 17 residues long. CDR3 residues: CSASSSWSRTPNQPQHF. In DNA, the CDR3 is TGCAGTGCTAGTTCATCTTGGTCCAGAACCCCCAATCAGCCCCAGCATTTT.

This clonotype was seen many times. The chain recombines TRBV7-2 with TRBJ1-1; D uncertain. This CDR3 contains 13 residues. Trimming stripped 1 base from V and 3 bases from J, with 6 bases between. Germline V gene data show CDR1 as SGHTA and CDR2 as FQGNSA. The CDR3 protein is CASSLEVDTEAFF. The CDR3 DNA is TGTGCCAGCAGCTTAGAGGTGGACACTGAAGCTTTCTTT.

This clonotype was found many times. The V call is TRBV28, the J call TRBJ2-2; TRBD1 is a possible D gene (6 bases). V lost 3 bases, J lost 4 bases, and 9 bases lay in between. The CDR3 spans 14 residues. Germline V gene sequence: CDR1 MDHEN, CDR2 SYDVKM. For the CDR3, the DNA is TGTGCCAGCAGTTTTCAGGGGACCACCGGGGAGCTGTTTTTT. This encodes CASSFQGTTGELFF.

The gene calls are TRBV4-2 and TRBJ2-7, with a weak D call TRBD2 (5 bases). The CDR3 consists of 16 residues. Germline values: CDR1 LGHNA, CDR2 YNFKEQ. V lost 3 bases and J lost 0, with 15 bases in between. DNA of the CDR3: TGTGCCAGCAGCCATCTTCGGACTTTCGACTCCTACGAGCAGTACTTC. Encoded protein: CASSHLRTFDSYEQYF.

In this sample, this clonotype turned up a few times. This chain uses TRBV18 with TRBJ1-5; 9 bases align to TRBD1. Unmatched junction bases numbered 11, after V lost 3 bases and J lost 8 bases. The CDR3 runs 16 residues. Germline CDR1 reads KGHSH; CDR2 reads LQKENI. CDR3 DNA: TGTGCCAGCTCACCGGACAGGGGCGGGGTGAGGAAGCCCCAGCATTTT. Amino acids: CASSPDRGGVRKPQHF. The full variable domain, rest sourced from reference TRBV18 and TRBJ1-5, is NAGVMQNPRHLVRRRGQEARLRCSPMKGHSHVYWYRQLPEEGLKFMVYLQKENIIDESGMPKERFSAEFPKEGPSILRIQQVVRGDSAAYFCASSPDRGGVRKPQHFGDGTRLSIL.

This clonotype was counted many times. V gene TRBV6-2 or TRBV6-3 combines with J gene TRBJ2-2, with 12 bases that match TRBD1. The CDR3 has 16 residues. J lost 4 bases, V lost 6 bases, and 6 bases had no gene match. CDR1 is MNHEY and CDR2 is SVGEGT in the germline V gene. The CDR3 DNA is TGTGCCAGCAGACGGCAGGGACAGGGGGCCACCGGGGAGCTGTTTTTT. This codes for CASRRQGQGATGELFF.

There are many counts of this clonotype. The chain uses TRBV4-3 and TRBJ2-3, with D perhaps matching TRBD1 (6 bases). The CDR3 extends over 15 amino acids. The germline V and J ends were trimmed by 4 bases and 4 bases, with 15 bases remaining between them. CDR1 is LGHNA, CDR2 YSLEER, per germline. The CDR3 loop reads CASSRETQGSDTQYF. The CDR3 DNA is TGCGCCAGCAGCCGGGAGACACAGGGCTCAGATACGCAGTATTTT.

This clonotype was recorded at least ten times. This sequence joins TRBV7-2 and TRBJ1-2, with a weak D call TRBD1 (5 bases). CDR1 SGHTA and CDR2 FQGNSA come from the germline V gene. With 5 bases removed from V and 3 bases from J, the gap between germline ends came to 22 bases. CDR3 length: 17 residues. CDR3 sequence reads: CASSPRVGSRVYYGYTF. CDR3 nucleotide sequence: TGTGCCAGCAGCCCCCGTGTTGGGTCCAGGGTTTACTATGGCTACACCTTC.

Ten or more counts support this clonotype. This rearrangement joins TRBV15 to TRBJ1-1; D unclear. The CDR3 has 11 residues. Germline V lookup: CDR1 LNHNV, CDR2 YYDKDF (reference sequence). Deletions cut 3 bases from V and 12 bases from J, with 11 bases between. CDR3 DNA: TGTGCCACCAGCAGTGGGCATGAGTCTTTCTTT. Amino acid sequence: CATSSGHESFF. Full variable domain (rest looked up from reference TRBV15 and TRBJ1-1): DAMVIQNPRYQVTQFGKPVTLSCSQTLNHNVMYWYQQKSSQAPKLLFHYYDKDFNNEADTPDNFQSRRPNTSFCFLDIRSPGLGDTAMYLCATSSGHESFFGQGTRLTVV.

This clonotype was counted many times. This chain uses TRBV7-8 with TRBJ2-7, with D possibly being TRBD2 (6 bases). V lost 4 bases and J 6 bases, leaving 16 bases between the germline ends. Germline-derived CDR1 and CDR2 are SGHVS and FQNEAQ. The CDR3 is 14 residues long. The CDR3 DNA follows: TGTGCCAGCAGCTCTGACGGGAGTATTAGCGAGCAGTACTTC. Its protein product is CASSSDGSISEQYF.

This clonotype was picked up many times. The chain is built from TRBV7-9 and TRBJ1-2; D gene uncertain. Germline CDR1 SEHNR, CDR2 FQNEAQ (reference sequence). The CDR3 runs 14 residues. V lost 7 bases and J 0 bases, leaving 12 bases between the germline ends. The CDR3 bases are TGTGCCAGCACCCTGACGGGAACTAACTATGGCTACACCTTC. Protein: CASTLTGTNYGYTF.

This clonotype was recorded many times. CDR3: CASSRRSSGGSDTQYF. The CDR3 region has the DNA TGTGCCAGCAGCCGACGGTCTAGCGGGGGTTCAGATACGCAGTATTTT. V and J are TRBV12-3 or TRBV12-4 and TRBJ2-3; TRBD2 matches at 10 bases. This CDR3 has 16 amino acids. Trimming took 6 bases from V and 4 from J; bases not matched to a gene: 10.

This rearrangement joins TRBV9 to TRBJ1-1; a weak D match, TRBD1 (5 bases). CDR1 is SGDLS and CDR2 is YYNGEE in the germline V gene. The CDR3 is 13 amino acids. Trimming cost V 0 bases and J 8 bases, with 11 bases left between them. The CDR3 loop is CASSVGGRSEAFF. In DNA form, the CDR3 reads TGTGCCAGCAGCGTAGGGGGACGAAGCGAAGCTTTCTTT.

This clonotype was found many times. The rearrangement links TRBV7-6 to TRBJ1-1; unclear D gene. The CDR3 consists of 18 residues. The V and J ends lost 1 base and 0 bases respectively, with 18 bases between them. Germline V gene lookup returns CDR1 SGHVS and CDR2 FNYEAQ. CDR3 nucleotide sequence: TGTGCCAGCAGCTTAGAGGGAACAGTCACGCCTATGAACACTGAAGCTTTCTTT. Its translation is CASSLEGTVTPMNTEAFF.

The chain couples TRBV20-1 to TRBJ2-7; 11 bases are shared with TRBD2. J was trimmed by 1 base and V by 5 bases; bases with no gene match: 10. The germline V gene encodes CDR1 DFQATT and CDR2 SNEGSKA (reference sequence). CDR3 length: 16 amino acids. The CDR3 nucleotides read TGCAGTGCTGGAAGTAGTCTAGCGGGAGGTTCCTACGAGCAGTACTTC. Amino acid sequence: CSAGSSLAGGSYEQYF.

The table lists this clonotype with many counts. This rearrangement joins TRBV11-3 to TRBJ2-5, with D maybe TRBD2 (6 bases). CDR1 is SGHNT, CDR2 YENEEA, per germline. The CDR3 consists of 15 residues. With 5 bases removed from V and 2 bases from J, the gap between germline ends came to 15 bases. The CDR3 region is CASSPAPRGQETQYF. DNA for the CDR3: TGTGCCAGCAGCCCGGCGCCGCGGGGACAAGAGACCCAGTACTTC. Together with reference TRBV11-3 and TRBJ2-5, the CDR3 gives the full variable domain: EAGVVQSPRYKIIEKKQPVAFWCNPISGHNTLYWYLQNLGQGPELLIRYENEEAVDDSQLPKDRFSAERLKGVDSTLKIQPAELGDSAVYLCASSPAPRGQETQYFGPGTRLLVL.

This clonotype was observed a handful of times. The chain links TRBV20-1 to TRBJ2-7, with D uncertain. CDR1 and CDR2 (germline): DFQATT, SNEGSKA (reference sequence). The germline V and J ends were trimmed by 3 bases and 2 bases, with 14 bases remaining between them. The CDR3 is 14 residues long. CDR3 amino acids: CSASNSDYPYEQYF. The DNA of the CDR3 is TGCAGTGCTAGCAACTCGGATTACCCCTACGAGCAGTACTTC.

This clonotype was found many times. The chain carries TRBV7-9 and TRBJ1-5; D unclear. The CDR3 contains 12 residues. The V and J ends lost 10 bases and 2 bases respectively, with 9 bases between them. Germline V CDR1 and CDR2: SEHNR, FQNEAQ (reference sequence). CDR3 sequence (DNA): TGTGCCACCGACGATGGCAATCAGCCCCAGCATTTT. Its protein is CATDDGNQPQHF.

The CDR3 DNA reads TGTGCCAGCACTGTCGCGGTAGAAAAACTGTTTTTT. It is translated as CASTVAVEKLFF. The V call is TRBV2, the J call TRBJ1-4; no firm D call. CDR3 size: 12 residues. V was shortened by 7 bases and J by 8 bases, with 11 bases between the two germline ends. Germline loops: CDR1 SNHLY, CDR2 FYNNEI.

This clonotype came up a few times. The chain joins TRBV6-2 or TRBV6-3 to TRBJ2-5; 10 bases fit TRBD2. The V gene end was trimmed by 8 bases and the J gene end by 5 bases; junction bases not matched to a gene: 11. This CDR3 has 15 amino acids. Germline V gene lookup returns CDR1 MNHEY and CDR2 SVGEGT. This chain's CDR3 is CASRTIAGGRETQYF. CDR3 coding DNA: TGTGCCAGCCGGACGATAGCGGGGGGCCGTGAGACCCAGTACTTC.

This clonotype was detected many times. V gene TRBV11-2 combines with J gene TRBJ1-5; 7 bases fit TRBD1. Trimming at V came to 4 bases and at J to 4 bases, leaving 4 bases not matched to a gene. The CDR3 runs to 14 residues. CDR1 and CDR2 (germline): SGHAT, FQNNGV. The CDR3 sequence: CASSWDRGNQPQHF. The CDR3 DNA follows: TGTGCCAGCAGCTGGGACAGAGGTAATCAGCCCCAGCATTTT. Full variable domain (missing parts from reference TRBV11-2 and TRBJ1-5): EAGVAQSPRYKIIEKRQSVAFWCNPISGHATLYWYQQILGQGPKLLIQFQNNGVVDDSQLPKDRFSAERLKGVDSTLKIQPAKLEDSAVYLCASSWDRGNQPQHFGDGTRLSIL.

This clonotype has a count of ten or more. J is TRBJ1-5 and V is TRBV7-2; tentatively, D is TRBD1 (6 bases). Germline V gene lookup returns CDR1 SGHTA and CDR2 FQGNSA. CDR3 length: 17 residues. V lost 3 bases to trimming and J lost 3 bases, with 18 bases between them. CDR3 bases: TGTGCCAGCAGCTTGAGTCAGGGGTCCATCATCAATCAGCCCCAGCATTTT. Translating it yields CASSLSQGSIINQPQHF.